The 8 T cell receptor beta chains below come from one sample, sequenced in a study of human T cells and chemical hapten exposure. TCRdb reanalysed the RACE reads using MiXCR and keeps one entry per CDR3 protein. The data contain around 300,000 distinct CDR3 sequences, approximately 6.9% of them seen just once; the ten biggest clones take up 8% to 9%. Time point in this sample: patch test 1, 2 weeks after DPC sensitization. Specified treatment: therapeutic diphenylcyclopropenone sensitization with weekly scalp DPC. Source: whole blood, taken in connection with sensitization to the hapten diphenylcyclopropenone (DPC). These receptors originate from a woman aged 18-29 years with alopecia areata. Some clones in this sample may be carry-over from other donors' samples.

Ten or more counts support this clonotype. The chain links TRBV14 to TRBJ1-3; 8 nucleotides match TRBD1. The CDR3 sequence is 13 residues long. Per germline, CDR1 SGHDN and CDR2 FVKESK. The J segment lost 13 bases and the V segment lost 4 bases, leaving 9 bases of the junction unmatched. The CDR3 sequence is CASSPGQASTIYF. CDR3 nucleotide sequence: TGTGCCAGCAGCCCGGGACAGGCCTCCACTATATATTTT.

The chain has TRBV27 and TRBJ2-3; 8 positions agree with TRBD2. The germline V gene has CDR1 MNHEY and CDR2 SMNVEV (reference sequence). With 2 bases clipped from V and 6 bases from J, the junction kept 13 bases outside the gene matches. The CDR3 contains 17 residues. The CDR3 DNA follows: TGTGCCAGCAGTTTACCCGTGGGGCGGGGGGATTGGGATACGCAGTATTTT. The encoded protein is CASSLPVGRGDWDTQYF.

This clonotype was seen many times. The chain has TRBV12-3 or TRBV12-4 and TRBJ2-1, with D uncertain. V was cut by 6 bases and J by 5 bases, with 14 bases left in between. CDR3 length: 14 amino acids. The CDR3 sequence: CASRDAQENNEQFF. Written as DNA, the CDR3 is TGTGCCAGCAGGGATGCTCAGGAGAACAATGAGCAGTTCTTC.

This clonotype appeared a few times. The V call is TRBV12-3 or TRBV12-4, the J call TRBJ1-2; TRBD1 is a possible D gene (5 bases). The CDR3 runs 16 residues. V lost 4 bases and J 8 bases, leaving 23 bases between the germline ends. CDR3 nucleotide sequence: TGTGCCAGCAGTTCTTCCGGTCCCAGGGAGTCGGCAGGCTACACCTTC. Its translation is CASSSSGPRESAGYTF.

The chain links TRBV6-5 to TRBJ1-4; 8 nucleotides align to TRBD1. V lost 5 bases, J lost 6 bases, and 14 bases stayed unmatched. This CDR3 contains 17 residues. The germline CDR1 and CDR2 sequences are MNHEY and SVGAGI. Here the CDR3 reads CASSISYRGNIDEKLFF. Here the CDR3 DNA reads TGTGCCAGCAGTATATCGTACAGGGGGAACATTGATGAAAAACTGTTTTTT.

At least ten counts were recorded for this clonotype. The chain carries TRBV6-2 or TRBV6-3 and TRBJ2-2; 8 bases line up with TRBD2. V lost 0 bases, J lost 3 bases, and 3 bases stayed unmatched. The length of the CDR3 is 16 residues. Germline V gives CDR1 MNHEY, CDR2 SVGEGT. CDR3: CASSYSSGGDTGELFF. For the CDR3, the DNA is TGTGCCAGCAGTTACTCAAGCGGGGGAGACACCGGGGAGCTGTTTTTT.

In this sample, this clonotype turned up a few times. The chain couples TRBV6-2 or TRBV6-3 to TRBJ2-1; D gene ambiguous. The V gene lost 2 bases and the J gene lost 9 bases, with 14 bases spanning the gap. There are 14 residues in the CDR3. Per the germline V gene, CDR1 is MNHEY and CDR2 is SVGEGT. The CDR3 DNA is TGTGCCAGCAGTTACGAGCGACGTTTTGGTGAGCAGTTCTTC. Residues: CASSYERRFGEQFF.

There are many counts of this clonotype. The chain couples TRBV5-8 to TRBJ2-5; D is possibly TRBD1 (6 bases). With 2 bases removed from V and 3 bases from J, the gap between germline ends came to 14 bases. The CDR3 is 15 amino acids. CDR1 is SGHTS and CDR2 is YDEGEE in the germline V gene. The CDR3: CASSFSPGAEETQYF. The CDR3 bases are TGTGCCAGCAGCTTTTCCCCAGGGGCCGAAGAGACCCAGTACTTC.